The T cell receptor beta chain under discussion was sequenced for a study of blood T cell repertoires in COVID-19 (dated by TCRdb to 2020 to 2022). Looking at the study overall: Samples covering the acute and convalescent phases of COVID-19 were provided by collaborators in the United States, Italy and Spain. The material from the prospective study consisted of cDNA or gDNA derived from T cells, B-cell-depleted T cells, or PBMCs. Deeply sampled blood TCRbeta repertoires from subjects exposed to, actively infected with, or recovered from COVID-19 were included in the dataset. A freely available public database, intended as a resource for researchers studying the immune response to SARS-CoV-2, is where the repertoires were released. Samples came from the ongoing ImmuneRACE study (first 160 participants) plus 1,254 subjects from 6 global collaborators. A de-identified subject ID, COVID-19 status, age in years and sex were almost always included in the sample metadata. Where available, HLA class I and class II types were taken from metadata supplied by the sample provider and were not determined by assay-based typing.

Worth noting for this clone: Its antigen is unknown. Within one base of it there is no much larger clone, and no base qualities were kept.

TCRbeta CDR3 regions were amplified from genomic DNA by means of the immunoSEQ Assay, a bias-controlled multiplex PCR. The study's processing was this. Within the assay, amplification of reference gene primers was used to estimate how many nucleated cells each sample contained. To quantify the absolute abundance of each unique TCRbeta CDR3 rearrangement, sequence reads were collapsed and filtered. For each sample, productive Simpson clonality was calculated as the square root of Simpson's diversity index across productive rearrangements. TCRdb's version of the immuneACCESS table is confined to in-frame rearrangements and falls short of the full clone set. An unresolved V gene accounts for under half of the shortfall where checked; the remainder is of unknown origin. The V and J calls and clone size were taken over from that table, and D and trimming were inferred from the DNA. The table for this sample lists 40,000 to 60,000 clones; roughly nine tenths of them were counted only once. About 3.8% of the sample is held by the ten biggest clonotypes.

Each collaborating institution followed its own protocols to collect whole blood in K2EDTA tubes. For TCRbeta analysis, collaborator samples were shipped as frozen whole blood, as isolated PBMCs, or as DNA extracted from either sample type. What the authors observed across the whole study: How much clinical and demographic metadata was included differed by source and by participant, and the metadata was provided uncurated.

This receptor was obtained from a human donor in a cohort sampled during active COVID-19. Sequenced material: peripheral blood.

The DNA is as follows: TGTGCCAGTTGGACAGGGAACTATGGCTACACCTTC. Translation gives CASWTGNYGYTF. The chain uses TRBV6-5 and TRBJ1-2; TRBD1 aligns with 8 central bases. The cysteine opens and the phenylalanine closes a CDR3 of 12 amino acids. The read is trimmed to its CDR3 DNA, 36 bases read in frame from base 1. Reading the germline V gene gives CDR1 MNHEY and CDR2 SVGAGI. At the junction V is shortened by 9 bases and J by 2 bases; bases outside the gene matches: 2.